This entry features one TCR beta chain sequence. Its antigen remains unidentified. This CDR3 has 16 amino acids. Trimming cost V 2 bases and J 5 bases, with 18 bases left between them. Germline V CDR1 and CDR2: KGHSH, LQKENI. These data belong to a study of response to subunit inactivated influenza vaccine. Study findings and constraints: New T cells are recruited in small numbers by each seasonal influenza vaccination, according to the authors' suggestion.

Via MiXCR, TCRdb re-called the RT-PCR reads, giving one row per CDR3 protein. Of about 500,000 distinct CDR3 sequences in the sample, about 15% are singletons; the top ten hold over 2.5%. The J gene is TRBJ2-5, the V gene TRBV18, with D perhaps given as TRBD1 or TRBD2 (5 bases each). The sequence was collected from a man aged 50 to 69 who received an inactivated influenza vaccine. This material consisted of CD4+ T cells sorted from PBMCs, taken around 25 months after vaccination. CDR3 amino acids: CASSPIGTSDRETQYF. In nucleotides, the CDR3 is TGTGCCAGCTCACCAATCGGGACGTCGGATAGGGAGACCCAGTACTTC. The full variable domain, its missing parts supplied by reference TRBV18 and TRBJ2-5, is NAGVMQNPRHLVRRRGQEARLRCSPMKGHSHVYWYRQLPEEGLKFMVYLQKENIIDESGMPKERFSAEFPKEGPSILRIQQVVRGDSAAYFCASSPIGTSDRETQYFGPGTRLLVL.